These T cell receptor beta chains were read from a single sample in a study of blood T cell repertoires in COVID-19. Repertoires were generated with immunoSEQ multiplex PCR, while TCRdb's copy carries only in-frame clones and drops some. The profile shows approximately 130,000 clones, roughly 87% of them singletons. Sequenced sample: PBMCs or T cells enriched from blood (not recorded which). These receptors originate from a man aged 30 to 39 who had recovered from COVID-19. Both conserved end residues are part of each CDR3.

v_call,j_call,cdr3_aa
TRBV2,TRBJ1-1,CASRRLPAGATEAFF
TRBV2,TRBJ1-4,CASSEAWSRDRRNEKLFF
TRBV30,TRBJ2-1,CAWSVEIGRPYNEQFF
TRBV30,TRBJ2-2,CAITSGRVTGELFF
TRBV24-1,TRBJ1-2,CATSDPGHNYGYTF
TRBV7-9,TRBJ1-3,CASSLGGGNTIYF
TRBV27,TRBJ2-7,CASSDDKTGRYEQYF
TRBV2,TRBJ2-6,CAKTEIISGANVLTF
TRBV3-1/TRBV3-2,TRBJ2-2,CASSQGLESGELFF
TRBV28,TRBJ1-5,CASSPLPDRGEDQPQHF
TRBV11-2,TRBJ2-4,CASSSLAGGTNIQYF
TRBV27,TRBJ1-5,CASSPRPSYSNQPQHF
TRBV7-7,TRBJ2-3,CASSLGAGTTDTQYF
TRBV30,TRBJ2-7,CARDQGTHEQYF
TRBV2,TRBJ2-1,CASRAYSGSSDNEQFF
TRBV14,TRBJ2-1,CASSQAGGLVNEQFF
TRBV28,TRBJ2-5,CACSPGQKETQYF
TRBV27,TRBJ2-1,CASSQTSGFMNEQFF
TRBV11-2,TRBJ2-2,CASISSPGQGAAITGELFF
TRBV6-1,TRBJ2-3,CASSAGLAGGLDTQYF
TRBV18,TRBJ2-7,CASSLADEQYF
TRBV3-1/TRBV3-2,TRBJ1-3,CASSRGQPSVVVSGNTIYF
TRBV5-1,TRBJ2-7,CASSGTGGRYEQYF
TRBV5-1,TRBJ1-1,CASSLGAPVNTEAFF
TRBV5-1,TRBJ1-1,CASSLSNPGWTGRTEAFF
TRBV5-1,TRBJ2-7,CASSRRGRGIMEPYEQYF
TRBV4-1,TRBJ1-5,CASSPEQTGLNQPQHF
TRBV28,TRBJ1-5,CASSFSLRQGRRNQPQHF
TRBV4-1,TRBJ1-5,CASSQDGGQRGDYSNQPQHF
TRBV18,TRBJ1-2,CASSPSSGQGDGYTF
TRBV5-8,TRBJ1-4,CASSPPEDRGVYEKLFF
TRBV13,TRBJ2-3,CASSPGQGLFTDTQYF
TRBV3-1/TRBV3-2,TRBJ1-1,CASSRRQEGEAFF
TRBV11-2,TRBJ1-3,CASSATGTGGLSGNTIYF
TRBV19,TRBJ1-2,CASRGLGYGYTF
TRBV10-3,TRBJ1-5,CAISEWGQGNQPQHF
TRBV5-1,TRBJ2-3,CASSLGQGLSDTQYF
TRBV19,TRBJ2-7,CASSIPGQSSYEQYF
TRBV27,TRBJ1-4,CASSPLWTGATTNEKLFF
TRBV4-1,TRBJ2-5,CASSQLFAGGEGQYF
TRBV5-4,TRBJ1-2,CASSPPGQGTNYGYTF
TRBV27,TRBJ1-4,CASSNLQGGVEKLFF
TRBV5-1,TRBJ2-5,CASSLAPKETQYF
TRBV6-5,TRBJ2-3,CASSFGQGVPTDTQYF
TRBV4-1,TRBJ1-1,CASSQGGAVNTEAFF
TRBV23-1,TRBJ2-7,CASSQAGNHEQYF
TRBV7-2,TRBJ2-3,CASGRGSGGTDTQYF
TRBV6-6,TRBJ1-2,CASTPRGQVGGYTF